This T cell receptor (beta chain) is drawn from a study of PD-1 blockade in classical Hodgkin lymphoma. Turning to this clone: The antigen is unknown.

Broader study findings: Complete responders possessed baseline diversity comparable to newly diagnosed patients. Patients starting nivolumab under 1 year after ASCT were excluded.

V was pared by 9 bases and J by 0 bases, with 8 bases between. Looked up from germline, CDR1 is SNHLY and CDR2 is FYNNEI. CDR3 length: 12 residues. All patients relapsed after autologous stem cell transplantation, and brentuximab vedotin exposure varied. Complete response, partial response or progressive disease constituted the best responses recorded. Assay used: immunoSEQ multiplex PCR; TCRdb lists only in-frame clones, some missing. The sample comprises tens of thousands of clones, 75% to 90% of which are singletons, and 20% to 25% rests with the top ten. The receptor was derived from a human donor with classical Hodgkin lymphoma. The specimen comprised peripheral blood mononuclear cells (PBMCs), sampled at baseline. The chain links TRBV2 to TRBJ1-1; D remains unclear. The CDR3 DNA sequence: TGTGCCAGTTGTAGCATGAACACTGAAGCTTTCTTT. This gives the protein CASCSMNTEAFF.